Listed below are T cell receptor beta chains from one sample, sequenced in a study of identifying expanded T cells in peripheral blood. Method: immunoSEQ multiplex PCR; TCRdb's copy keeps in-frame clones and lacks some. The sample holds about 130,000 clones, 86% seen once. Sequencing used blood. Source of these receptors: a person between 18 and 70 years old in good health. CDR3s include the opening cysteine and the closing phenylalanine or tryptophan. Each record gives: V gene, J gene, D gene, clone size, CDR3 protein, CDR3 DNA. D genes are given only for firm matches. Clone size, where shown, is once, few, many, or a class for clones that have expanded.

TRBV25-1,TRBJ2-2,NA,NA,CASSERGQGNTGELFF,TGTGCCAGCAGTGAAAGGGGCCAGGGGAACACCGGGGAGCTGTTTTTT
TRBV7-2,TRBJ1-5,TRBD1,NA,CASSLETGNQPQHF,TGTGCCAGCAGCTTGGAGACAGGGAATCAGCCCCAGCATTTT
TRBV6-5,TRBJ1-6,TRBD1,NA,CASSYPQGISPLHF,TGTGCCAGCAGTTACCCACAGGGGATTTCACCCCTCCACTTT
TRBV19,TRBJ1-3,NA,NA,CASINLGGAAGNTIYF,TGTGCCAGTATTAACTTGGGGGGGGCGGCCGGAAACACCATATATTTT
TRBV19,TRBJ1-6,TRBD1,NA,CASSIKDRGYNSPLHF,TGTGCCAGTAGTATAAAGGACAGGGGCTATAATTCACCCCTCCACTTT
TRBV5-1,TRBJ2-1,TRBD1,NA,CASRETGLSYNEQFF,TGCGCCAGCAGGGAGACAGGGCTCTCCTACAATGAGCAGTTCTTC
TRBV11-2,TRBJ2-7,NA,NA,CASSLELAVYEQYF,TGTGCCAGCAGCTTAGAATTAGCGGTCTACGAGCAGTACTTC
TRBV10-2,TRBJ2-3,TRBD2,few,CASSGGLAGLTDTQYF,TGCGCCAGCAGCGGAGGACTAGCGGGATTGACAGATACGCAGTATTTT
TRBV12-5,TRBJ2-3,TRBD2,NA,CASGIRTSGSDTQYF,TGTGCTAGTGGTATCCGGACTAGCGGTTCAGATACGCAGTATTTT
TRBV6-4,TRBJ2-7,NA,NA,CASSDQPGTGTLGHEQYF,TGTGCCAGCAGTGACCAACCCGGGACGGGAACCCTAGGGCACGAGCAGTACTTC
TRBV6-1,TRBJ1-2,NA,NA,CASGGGTPYNYGYTF,TGTGCCAGTGGAGGGGGAACCCCTTATAACTATGGCTACACCTTC
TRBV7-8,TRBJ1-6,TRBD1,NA,CASNPGQGYNSPLHF,TGTGCCAGCAACCCGGGACAGGGATATAATTCACCCCTCCACTTT
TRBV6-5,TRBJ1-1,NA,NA,CASSYPTSTEAFF,TGTGCCAGCAGTTATCCGACAAGCACTGAAGCTTTCTTT
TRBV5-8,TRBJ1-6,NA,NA,CASSLLGAINSPLHF,TGTGCCAGCAGCTTGCTAGGGGCTATTAATTCACCCCTCCACTTT
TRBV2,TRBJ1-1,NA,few,CASSPDGVYTEAFF,TGTGCCAGCAGCCCCGACGGGGTCTACACTGAAGCTTTCTTT
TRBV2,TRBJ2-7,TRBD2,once,CASSPSGTQENQQYF,TGTGCCAGCAGTCCTAGCGGGACTCAGGAAAACCAGCAGTACTTC
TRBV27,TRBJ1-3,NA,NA,CASSLSFDGNTIYF,TGTGCCAGCAGTTTATCGTTCGATGGAAACACCATATATTTT
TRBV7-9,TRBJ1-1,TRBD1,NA,CASSSGQGYTEAFF,TGTGCCAGCAGCTCGGGACAGGGCTACACTGAAGCTTTCTTT
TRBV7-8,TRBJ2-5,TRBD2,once,CASSPVSRRGKETQYF,TGTGCCAGCAGCCCCGTTTCCCGGCGGGGGAAAGAGACCCAGTACTTC
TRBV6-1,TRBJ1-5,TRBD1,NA,CASSGYDRVRNQPQHF,TGTGCCAGCAGTGGTTACGACAGGGTGCGCAATCAGCCCCAGCATTTT
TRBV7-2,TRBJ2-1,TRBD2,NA,CASSLTSGSRRGEQFF,TGTGCCAGCAGCTTGACTAGCGGGAGTCGCAGGGGTGAGCAGTTCTTC
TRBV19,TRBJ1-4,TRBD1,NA,CASSFGTANEKLFF,TGTGCCAGTAGCTTCGGGACAGCTAATGAAAAACTGTTTTTT
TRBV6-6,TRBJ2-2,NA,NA,CASSFPATGELFF,TGTGCCAGCAGTTTTCCGGCGACCGGGGAGCTGTTTTTT
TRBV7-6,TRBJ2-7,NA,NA,CASSSKSPDSSYEQYF,TGTGCCAGCAGCTCCAAATCCCCAGACAGCTCCTACGAGCAGTACTTC
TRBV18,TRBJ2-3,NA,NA,CASSPLRQPTDTQYF,TGTGCCAGCTCACCCCTCAGACAGCCGACAGATACGCAGTATTTT
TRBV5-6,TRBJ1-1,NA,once,CASSLGENRASFF,TGTGCCAGCAGCTTGGGGGAGAACAGGGCGTCTTTCTTT
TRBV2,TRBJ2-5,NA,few,CASSEGGRILIQETQYF,TGTGCCAGCAGTGAGGGGGGACGAATCCTCATCCAAGAGACCCAGTACTTC
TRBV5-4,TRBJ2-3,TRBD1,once,CASSAGQASTDTQYF,TGTGCCAGCAGCGCCGGACAGGCTAGCACAGATACGCAGTATTTT
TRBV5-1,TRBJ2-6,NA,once,CATTGGVPGANVLTF,TGCGCCACCACCGGGGGAGTTCCTGGGGCCAACGTCCTGACTTTC
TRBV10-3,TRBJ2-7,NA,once,CAITRRADVEQYF,TGTGCCATCACCCGGAGGGCGGACGTCGAGCAGTACTTC
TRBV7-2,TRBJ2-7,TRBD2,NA,CASSPAVAGYEQYF,TGTGCCAGCAGCCCCGCGGTAGCGGGCTACGAGCAGTACTTC
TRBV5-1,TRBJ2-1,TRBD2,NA,CASSRGLADNEQFF,TGCGCCAGCAGCCGTGGACTAGCGGACAATGAGCAGTTCTTC
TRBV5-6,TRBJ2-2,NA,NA,CASSPLETNTGELFF,TGTGCCAGCAGCCCCCTAGAGACAAACACCGGGGAGCTGTTTTTT
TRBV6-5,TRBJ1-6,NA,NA,CASFPWGGSPLHF,TGTGCCAGCTTCCCTTGGGGGGGTTCACCCCTCCACTTT
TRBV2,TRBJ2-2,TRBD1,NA,CASSYTGQPNPNTGELFF,TGTGCCAGCAGTTATACGGGACAGCCTAATCCAAACACCGGGGAGCTGTTTTTT
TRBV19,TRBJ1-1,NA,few,CASSPRRTEAFF,TGTGCCAGTAGTCCACGTAGAACTGAAGCTTTCTTT
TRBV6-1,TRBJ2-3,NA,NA,CASDRNTDTQYF,TGTGCCAGCGACCGCAACACAGATACGCAGTATTTT
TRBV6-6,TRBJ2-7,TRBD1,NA,CASSFYGQGYEQYF,TGTGCCAGCAGCTTTTATGGACAGGGCTACGAGCAGTACTTC
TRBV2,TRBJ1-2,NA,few,CASSEGTGYGYTF,TGTGCCAGCAGTGAAGGGACGGGCTATGGCTACACCTTC
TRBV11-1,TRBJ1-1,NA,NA,CASSLEWQGTEAFF,TGTGCCAGCAGCCTAGAGTGGCAGGGCACTGAAGCTTTCTTT
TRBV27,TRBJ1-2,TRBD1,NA,CASSLGQGGGYTF,TGTGCCAGCAGCCTCGGACAGGGAGGTGGCTACACCTTC
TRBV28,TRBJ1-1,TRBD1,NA,CASSTDRGTEAFF,TGTGCCAGCAGCACGGACAGGGGCACTGAAGCTTTCTTT
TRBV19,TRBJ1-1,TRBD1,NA,CATGTENTEAFF,TGTGCCACCGGGACAGAAAACACTGAAGCTTTCTTT
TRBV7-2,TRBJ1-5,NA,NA,CASSFDYSNQPQHF,TGTGCCAGCAGCTTCGACTATAGCAATCAGCCCCAGCATTTT
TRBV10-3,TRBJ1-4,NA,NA,CAISEGTTNEKLFF,TGTGCCATCAGTGAGGGAACAACTAATGAAAAACTGTTTTTT
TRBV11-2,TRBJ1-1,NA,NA,CASSLEEKGNTEAFF,TGTGCCAGCAGCTTAGAAGAAAAGGGGAACACTGAAGCTTTCTTT
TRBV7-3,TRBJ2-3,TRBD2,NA,CASSSLAASTDTQYF,TGTGCCAGCAGTTCACTAGCGGCTAGCACAGATACGCAGTATTTT
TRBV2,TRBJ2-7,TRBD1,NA,CASTTSPTGEGEQYF,TGTGCCAGCACTACCAGTCCGACAGGGGAAGGCGAGCAGTACTTC
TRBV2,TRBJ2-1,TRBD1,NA,CASSYFGTGLGDEQFF,TGTGCCAGCAGTTATTTCGGGACAGGGTTGGGAGATGAGCAGTTCTTC
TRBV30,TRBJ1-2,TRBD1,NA,CAWSLQGGYGYTF,TGTGCCTGGAGTCTACAGGGGGGCTATGGCTACACCTTC
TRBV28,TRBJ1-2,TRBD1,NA,CAAREGTGDYGYTF,TGTGCCGCACGAGAGGGGACAGGGGACTATGGCTACACCTTC
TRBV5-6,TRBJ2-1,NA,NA,CASSLGWVPSNNEQFF,TGTGCCAGCAGCTTAGGGTGGGTCCCCTCGAACAATGAGCAGTTCTTC
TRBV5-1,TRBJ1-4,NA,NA,CASSLGPVREKLFF,TGCGCCAGCAGCTTGGGACCCGTCAGGGAAAAACTGTTTTTT
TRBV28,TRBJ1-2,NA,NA,CASRDRKGQFYGYTF,TGTGCCAGCAGGGATAGAAAAGGACAGTTCTATGGCTACACCTTC
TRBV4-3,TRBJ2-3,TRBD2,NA,CASSQDLGPIGLAGGRGTQYF,TGCGCCAGCAGCCAAGATCTCGGGCCGATTGGACTAGCGGGGGGCCGGGGTACGCAGTATTTT